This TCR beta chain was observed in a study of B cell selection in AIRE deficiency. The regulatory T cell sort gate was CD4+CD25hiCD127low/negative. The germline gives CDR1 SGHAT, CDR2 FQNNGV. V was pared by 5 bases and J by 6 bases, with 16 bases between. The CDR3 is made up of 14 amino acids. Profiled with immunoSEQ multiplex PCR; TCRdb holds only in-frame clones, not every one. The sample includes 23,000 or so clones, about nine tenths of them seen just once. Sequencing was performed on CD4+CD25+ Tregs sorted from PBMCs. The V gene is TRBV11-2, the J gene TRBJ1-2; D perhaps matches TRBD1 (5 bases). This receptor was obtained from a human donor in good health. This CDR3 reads CASSEDRDLHGYTF. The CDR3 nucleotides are TGTGCCAGCAGCGAAGACCGGGACCTCCATGGCTACACCTTC.